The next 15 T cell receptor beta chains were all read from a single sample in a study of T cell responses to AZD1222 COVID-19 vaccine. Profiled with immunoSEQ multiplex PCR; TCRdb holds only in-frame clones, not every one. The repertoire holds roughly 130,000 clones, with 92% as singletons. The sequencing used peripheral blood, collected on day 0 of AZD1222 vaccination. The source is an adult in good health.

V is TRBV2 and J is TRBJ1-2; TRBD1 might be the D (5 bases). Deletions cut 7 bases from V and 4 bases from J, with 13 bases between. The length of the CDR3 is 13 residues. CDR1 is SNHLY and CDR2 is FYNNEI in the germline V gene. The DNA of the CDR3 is TGTGCCAGCATGGGGGTTATACTCTATGGCTACACCTTC. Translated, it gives CASMGVILYGYTF.

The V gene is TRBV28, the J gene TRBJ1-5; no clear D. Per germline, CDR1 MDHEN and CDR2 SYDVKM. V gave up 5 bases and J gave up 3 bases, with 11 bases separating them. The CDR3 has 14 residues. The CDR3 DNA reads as TGTGCCAGCAGTCTCGGTACTATCAATCAGCCCCAGCATTTT. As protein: CASSLGTINQPQHF.

The CDR3 spells CASSLVRGQPANYGYTF. The DNA of the CDR3 is TGTGCCAGCAGCTTAGTCCGAGGACAGCCGGCTAACTATGGCTACACCTTC. This sequence joins TRBV11-2 and TRBJ1-2; the D gene is possibly TRBD1 (6 bases). The CDR3 length is 17 residues. V was trimmed by 1 base and J by 0 bases, leaving 15 bases between them. Germline V gene sequence: CDR1 SGHAT, CDR2 FQNNGV.

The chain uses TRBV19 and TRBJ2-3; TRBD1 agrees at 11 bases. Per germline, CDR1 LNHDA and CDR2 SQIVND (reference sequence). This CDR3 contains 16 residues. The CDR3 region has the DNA TGTGCGACAAAGGGGGACAGGGGGTTGTCAGGAGATACGCAGTATTTT. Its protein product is CATKGDRGLSGDTQYF.

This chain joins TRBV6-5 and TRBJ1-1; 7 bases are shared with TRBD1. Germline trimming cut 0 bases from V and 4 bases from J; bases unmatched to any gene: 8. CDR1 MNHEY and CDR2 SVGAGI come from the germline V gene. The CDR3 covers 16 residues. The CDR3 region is CASSYSIRQGSTEAFF. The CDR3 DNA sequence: TGTGCCAGCAGTTACTCGATACGACAGGGTAGCACTGAAGCTTTCTTT.

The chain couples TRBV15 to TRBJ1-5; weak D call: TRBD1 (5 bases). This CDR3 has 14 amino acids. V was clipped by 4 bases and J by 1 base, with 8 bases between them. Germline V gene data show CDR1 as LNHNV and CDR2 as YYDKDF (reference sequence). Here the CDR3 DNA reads TGTGCCACCAGCACCAGGGACAGCAATCAGCCCCAGCATTTT. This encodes CATSTRDSNQPQHF.

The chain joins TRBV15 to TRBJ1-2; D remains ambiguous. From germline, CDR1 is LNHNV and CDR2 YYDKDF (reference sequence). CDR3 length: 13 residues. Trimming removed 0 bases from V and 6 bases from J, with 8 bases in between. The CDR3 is CATSRERHDGYTF. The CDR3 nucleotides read TGTGCCACCAGCAGAGAGAGACACGATGGCTACACCTTC. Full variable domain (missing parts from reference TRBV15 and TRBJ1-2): DAMVIQNPRYQVTQFGKPVTLSCSQTLNHNVMYWYQQKSSQAPKLLFHYYDKDFNNEADTPDNFQSRRPNTSFCFLDIRSPGLGDTAMYLCATSRERHDGYTFGSGTRLTVV.

CDR3 protein: CASSAIRGAGELFF. Written as DNA, the CDR3 is TGTGCCAGCAGCGCCATCCGGGGGGCCGGGGAGCTGTTTTTT. The chain combines TRBV9 with TRBJ2-2, with 7 bases aligning to TRBD2. The CDR3 has 14 amino acids. After removal of 3 bases from V and 6 bases from J, the junction contained 5 bases not matched to a gene. Germline V CDR1 and CDR2: SGDLS, YYNGEE.

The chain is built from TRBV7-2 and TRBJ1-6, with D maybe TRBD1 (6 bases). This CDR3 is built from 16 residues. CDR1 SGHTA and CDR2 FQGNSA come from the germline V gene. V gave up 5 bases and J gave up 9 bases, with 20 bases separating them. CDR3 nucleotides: TGTGCCAGCAGCCCCAACCAGGGGAACCTAGGTTCACCCCTCCACTTT. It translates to CASSPNQGNLGSPLHF.

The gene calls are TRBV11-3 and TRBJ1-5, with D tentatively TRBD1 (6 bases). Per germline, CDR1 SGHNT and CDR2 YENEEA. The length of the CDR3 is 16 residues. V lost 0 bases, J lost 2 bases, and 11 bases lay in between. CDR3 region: CASSLDWGQGNQPQHF. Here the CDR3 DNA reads TGTGCCAGCAGCTTAGATTGGGGGCAGGGCAATCAGCCCCAGCATTTT.

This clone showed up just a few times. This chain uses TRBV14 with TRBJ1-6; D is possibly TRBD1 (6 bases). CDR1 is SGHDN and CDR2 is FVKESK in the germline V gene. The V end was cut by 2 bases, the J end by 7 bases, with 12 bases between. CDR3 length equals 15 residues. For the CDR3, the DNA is TGTGCCAGCAGCCAACAACAGGGATGGAATTCACCCCTCCACTTT. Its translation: CASSQQQGWNSPLHF.

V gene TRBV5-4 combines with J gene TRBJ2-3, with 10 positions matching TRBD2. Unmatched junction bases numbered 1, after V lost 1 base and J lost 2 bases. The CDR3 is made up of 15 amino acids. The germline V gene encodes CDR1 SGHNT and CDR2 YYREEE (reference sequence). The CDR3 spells CASSLLAGVTDTQYF. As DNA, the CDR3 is TGTGCCAGCAGCTTGCTAGCGGGAGTCACAGATACGCAGTATTTT.

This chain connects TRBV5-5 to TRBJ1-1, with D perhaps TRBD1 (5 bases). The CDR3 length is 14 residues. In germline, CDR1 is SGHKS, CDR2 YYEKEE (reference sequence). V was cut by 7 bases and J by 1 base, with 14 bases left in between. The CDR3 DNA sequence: TGTGCCAGCCAGAGCGGGGGTTGGAACACTGAAGCTTTCTTT. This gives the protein CASQSGGWNTEAFF.

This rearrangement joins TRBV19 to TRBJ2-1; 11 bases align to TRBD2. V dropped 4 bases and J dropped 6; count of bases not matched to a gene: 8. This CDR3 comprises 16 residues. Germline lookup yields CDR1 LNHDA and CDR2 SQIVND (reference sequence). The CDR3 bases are TGTGCCAGTAGTACGATAACTAGCGGGAGTTCCAATGAGCAGTTCTTC. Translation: CASSTITSGSSNEQFF.

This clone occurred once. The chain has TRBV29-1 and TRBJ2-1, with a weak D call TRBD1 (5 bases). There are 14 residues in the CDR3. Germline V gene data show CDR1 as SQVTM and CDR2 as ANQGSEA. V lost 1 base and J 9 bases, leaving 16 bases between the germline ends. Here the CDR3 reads CSVEGSPAQGEQFF. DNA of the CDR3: TGCAGCGTTGAAGGAAGTCCAGCGCAGGGTGAGCAGTTCTTC.